These T cell receptor beta chains were read from a single sample in a study of blood T cells in healthy people across ages. From the 5' RACE reads, TCRdb called clonotypes with MiXCR, one entry per CDR3 protein. The sample shows hundreds of thousands of distinct CDR3 sequences, around two fifths of them seen only once. Input material: blood. Receptors were obtained from a man aged 55 to 70 in good health. CDR3s include the opening cysteine and the closing phenylalanine or tryptophan. The D gene is left open where the match is weak. Size is omitted from some rows. Given values are once, few, many or a class for expanded clones.

DNA | CDR3 | V | size | J | D
TGTGCCATCAGTGGGGGTTTAGCTAGCGGAGCCTACAATGAGCAGTTCTTC | CAISGGLASGAYNEQFF | TRBV10-3 | few | TRBJ2-1 | TRBD2
TGTGCCAGCAGCCGCAGGGGAGGGGGAACTAATGAAAAACTGTTTTTT | CASSRRGGGTNEKLFF | TRBV3-1 | - | TRBJ1-4 | -
TGTGCCAGCAGCTTAGGATACAGGGGAGAGACCCAGTACTTC | CASSLGYRGETQYF | TRBV7-2 | - | TRBJ2-5 | TRBD1
TGTGCCAGCAGCGTACAGGGAGTCGACACCTTC | CASSVQGVDTF | TRBV7-2 | - | TRBJ1-2 | -
TGTGCCACCAGTGATTTGAACGAGCAGTACTTC | CATSDLNEQYF | TRBV24-1 | few | TRBJ2-7 | -
TGTGCCAGCAGAGATGCCGGGACAGGGGGCGGAGGCTACACCTTC | CASRDAGTGGGGYTF | TRBV6-6 | few | TRBJ1-2 | TRBD1
TGTGCCAGCAACCGGCCAGGGACAGGGGTAGATACGCAGTATTTT | CASNRPGTGVDTQYF | TRBV6-1 | - | TRBJ2-3 | TRBD1
TGTGCCAGCACCACTTGGGGGACAGGGGAGAATGAGCAGTTCTTC | CASTTWGTGENEQFF | TRBV7-2 | few | TRBJ2-1 | TRBD1
TGTGCCACCAGTGATTTAGAGACAGGGCAAAACATTCAGTACTTC | CATSDLETGQNIQYF | TRBV24-1 | - | TRBJ2-4 | TRBD1
TGTGCCAGCAGCCCGAATGGAGATACGCAGTATTTT | CASSPNGDTQYF | TRBV6-6 | few | TRBJ2-3 | -
TGTGCCAGCAGCCCAGCCAGTCCCGATGAGCAGTTCTTC | CASSPASPDEQFF | TRBV7-2 | once | TRBJ2-1 | -
TGTGCCAGCAGCGGTCCCGGGACAGGGTCGCATCGTACAGATACGCAGTATTTT | CASSGPGTGSHRTDTQYF | TRBV7-6 | few | TRBJ2-3 | TRBD1
TGTGCCAGCAGCCTCAATTCAGGGGTTCAGCCCCAGCATTTT | CASSLNSGVQPQHF | TRBV12-3/TRBV12-4 | few | TRBJ1-5 | -
TGTGCCAGCAGCTTAGTTGGGGGGTTGGTTGATGAGCAGTTCTTC | CASSLVGGLVDEQFF | TRBV7-2 | - | TRBJ2-1 | -
TGTGCCAGCAGACCGCCCGGGGCCTACGAGCAGTACTTC | CASRPPGAYEQYF | TRBV6-2/TRBV6-3 | - | TRBJ2-7 | -
TGCAGTGCTTGGGAGGGGTCTGGGGCCAACGTCCTGACTTTC | CSAWEGSGANVLTF | TRBV20-1 | - | TRBJ2-6 | TRBD2
TGCAGCGTTGATGCACTAGCGGACTACGAGCAGTACTTC | CSVDALADYEQYF | TRBV29-1 | - | TRBJ2-7 | TRBD2
TGTACCAGCAGCTTAGGTGTGAACAATGAGCAGTTCTTC | CTSSLGVNNEQFF | TRBV7-3 | - | TRBJ2-1 | -